This TCR beta chain originates from a study of blood T cell repertoires in COVID-19. The length of the CDR3 is 13 residues. CDR1 is GTSNPN, CDR2 SVGIG, per germline (reference sequence). Trimming shortened V by 2 bases and J by 9 bases, and 14 bases separated the two germline ends. Profiling relied on immunoSEQ multiplex PCR, and the TCRdb table lists in-frame clones only, not all of them. The table shows about 55,000 clones, with 75% to 95% occurring only once. J is TRBJ2-1 and V is TRBV30, with D possibly being TRBD2 (7 bases). The sequencing sample was made of peripheral blood. The clonotype comes from a human donor with active COVID-19. The donor label of this sample is uncertain. The CDR3 reads CAWSRGAVGEQFF. CDR3 in DNA: TGTGCCTGGAGTCGGGGGGCCGTTGGTGAGCAGTTCTTC.